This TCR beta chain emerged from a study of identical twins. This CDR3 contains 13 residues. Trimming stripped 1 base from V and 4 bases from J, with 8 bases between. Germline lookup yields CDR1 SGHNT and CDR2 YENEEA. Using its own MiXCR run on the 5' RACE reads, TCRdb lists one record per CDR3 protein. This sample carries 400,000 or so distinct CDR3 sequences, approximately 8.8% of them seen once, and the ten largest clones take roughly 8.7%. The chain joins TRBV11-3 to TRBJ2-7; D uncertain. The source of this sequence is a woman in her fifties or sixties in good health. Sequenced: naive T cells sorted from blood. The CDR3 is CASSLGRLYEQYF. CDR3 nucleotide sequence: TGTGCCAGCAGCTTAGGCCGGCTTTACGAGCAGTACTTC.